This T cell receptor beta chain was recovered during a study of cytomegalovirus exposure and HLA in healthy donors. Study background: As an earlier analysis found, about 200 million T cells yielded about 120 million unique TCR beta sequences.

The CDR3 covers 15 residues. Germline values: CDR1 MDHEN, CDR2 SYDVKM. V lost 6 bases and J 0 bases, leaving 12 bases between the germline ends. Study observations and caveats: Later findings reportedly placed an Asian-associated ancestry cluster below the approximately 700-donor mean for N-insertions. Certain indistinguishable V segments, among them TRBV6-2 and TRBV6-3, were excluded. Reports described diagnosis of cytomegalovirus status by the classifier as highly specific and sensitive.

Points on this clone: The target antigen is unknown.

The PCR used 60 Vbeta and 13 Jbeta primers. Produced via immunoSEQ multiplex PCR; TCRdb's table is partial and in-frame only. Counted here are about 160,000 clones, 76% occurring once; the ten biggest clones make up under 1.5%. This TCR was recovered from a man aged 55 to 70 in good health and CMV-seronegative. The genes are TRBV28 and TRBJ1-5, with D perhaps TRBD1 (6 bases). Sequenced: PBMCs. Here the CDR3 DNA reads TGTGCCAGCAGAGATACAGGGAATAGCAATCAGCCCCAGCATTTT. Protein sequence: CASRDTGNSNQPQHF. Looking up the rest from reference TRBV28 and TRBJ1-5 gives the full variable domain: DVKVTQSSRYLVKRTGEKVFLECVQDMDHENMFWYRQDPGLGLRLIYFSYDVKMKEKGDIPEGYSVSREKKERFSLILESASTNQTSMYLCASRDTGNSNQPQHFGDGTRLSIL.